Listed here are 9 T cell receptor beta chains from one sample, sequenced in a study of cytomegalovirus exposure and HLA in healthy donors. The assay was immunoSEQ multiplex PCR, and TCRdb's table has in-frame clones only and misses some. Of over 150,000 clones in the sample, around 85% are singletons; the top ten hold 15% to 20%. The sample taken for sequencing was PBMCs. The receptors originated from a man between 18 and 29 years old in good health and CMV-seropositive.

This clone was seen just once. This rearrangement joins TRBV28 to TRBJ1-1; no clear D gene. The V end lost 7 bases, the J end lost 1 base, and 19 bases lay between the germline ends. The CDR3 sequence is 16 residues long. Germline CDR1 is MDHEN and CDR2 is SYDVKM. CDR3: CASTPGGLTRNTEAFF. The CDR3 DNA reads TGTGCCAGCACCCCGGGTGGACTAACTCGGAACACTGAAGCTTTCTTT.

V and J are TRBV6-5 and TRBJ2-7; a possible D gene is TRBD2 (5 bases). V was clipped by 0 bases and J by 7 bases, with 10 bases between them. There are 13 residues in the CDR3. CDR1 and CDR2 (germline): MNHEY, SVGAGI. The CDR3 protein is CASSYSRAGEQYF. CDR3 sequence (DNA): TGTGCCAGCAGTTACTCGAGGGCGGGTGAGCAGTACTTC.

The V and J genes are TRBV19 and TRBJ2-5, with 7 bases lining up with TRBD2. The V gene's germline CDR1 is LNHDA and CDR2 SQIVND (reference sequence). CDR3 length: 14 amino acids. V shed 4 bases, J shed 3 bases, and the junction held 5 bases outside the gene matches. This CDR3 is CASSKGLFEETQYF. The CDR3 nucleotides are TGTGCCAGTAGTAAGGGACTATTCGAAGAGACCCAGTACTTC.

This chain joins TRBV5-1 and TRBJ2-3; 7 nucleotides match TRBD2. The CDR3 is 18 residues long. V trimming: 0 bases; J trimming: 3 bases; junction bases outside the gene matches: 13. Per the germline V gene, CDR1 is SGHRS and CDR2 is YFSETQ. The DNA of the CDR3 is TGCGCCAGCAGCTTGGGCCTACCCGGGAGACTAGCTACAGATACGCAGTATTTT. Its protein product is CASSLGLPGRLATDTQYF.

The chain is built from TRBV5-1 and TRBJ2-3, with D unclear. Trimming shortened V by 0 bases and J by 1 base, and 15 bases separated the two germline ends. The CDR3 runs to 17 residues. Germline assignment: CDR1 SGHRS and CDR2 YFSETQ. In nucleotides, the CDR3 is TGCGCCAGCAGCTTGGATCTAGGTCGGAAGGGCACAGATACGCAGTATTTT. This translates into CASSLDLGRKGTDTQYF.

The rearrangement joins TRBV11-2 to TRBJ2-3; a possible D gene is TRBD1 (5 bases). Germline V gene lookup returns CDR1 SGHAT and CDR2 FQNNGV. Trimming left V 3 bases short and J 3 bases short, with 25 bases between. The CDR3 is 19 amino acids. CDR3 protein: CASSFLWARDPWRTDTQYF. CDR3 DNA sequence: TGTGCCAGCAGCTTCCTTTGGGCCAGGGATCCTTGGCGTACAGATACGCAGTATTTT.

The chain is built from TRBV5-1 and TRBJ2-7; TRBD1 matches at 9 bases. CDR3 length equals 14 residues. V was clipped by 4 bases and J by 2 bases; unmatched bases: 4. Germline V gene lookup returns CDR1 SGHRS and CDR2 YFSETQ. CDR3 protein: CASSHGQGTYEQYF. The CDR3 DNA reads TGCGCCAGCAGCCATGGACAGGGGACCTACGAGCAGTACTTC.

The chain employs TRBV27 and TRBJ2-1, with D possibly matching TRBD1 (5 bases). The CDR3 extends over 13 amino acids. Germline assignment: CDR1 MNHEY and CDR2 SMNVEV (reference sequence). Deletions cut 6 bases from V and 11 bases from J, with 17 bases between. CDR3 DNA: TGTGCCAGCAGCTCCTTTCAGGGCGTTAAGCAGTTCTTC. This translates into CASSSFQGVKQFF.

CDR3 residues: CSQLEVTEQYF. The CDR3 nucleotides are TGCAGTCAGCTAGAGGTGACCGAGCAGTACTTC. This chain joins TRBV20-1 and TRBJ2-7, with D unresolved. Between the trimmed V and J ends, which lost 8 bases and 6 bases, there was a span of 14 bases. Germline-derived CDR1 and CDR2 are DFQATT and SNEGSKA (reference sequence). The CDR3 length is 11 residues.